The T cell receptor beta chain described here comes from a study of patients and donors after allogeneic stem cell transplantation. In TCRdb, the RT-PCR reads were re-called with MiXCR into one record per CDR3 protein. Altogether roughly 880,000 distinct CDR3 sequences are present, approximately 19% being singletons, with the ten largest covering around 6%. Trimming cost V 4 bases and J 5 bases, with 15 bases left between them. Germline-derived CDR1 and CDR2 are SGHAT and FQDESV (reference sequence). The CDR3 runs 14 residues. This clonotype was counted between two and nine times. This TCR was recovered from a human donor who was either an allogeneic HSCT recipient or a stem cell or donor lymphocyte infusion donor (not recorded which). It is not recorded whose cells these are; they may come from a transplant donor. Sequencing used blood, either unsorted or a sorted T cell fraction (not recorded which). V is TRBV11-1 and J is TRBJ2-7; a weak D match, TRBD1 (5 bases). The CDR3 loop reads CASSSIRVGNEQYF. CDR3 coding DNA: TGTGCCAGCAGCTCCATCAGGGTTGGGAACGAGCAGTACTTC.